This is a list of T cell receptor beta chains from one sample in a study of beta chain features in type 1 diabetes. TCRdb keeps only in-frame clones here, not all; method: immunoSEQ multiplex PCR. This sample has under 900,000 clones, with 17% found just once. Sequenced input: naive CD4+ T cells from blood. These receptors were collected from a woman younger than 30 in good health. CDR3s include the opening cysteine and the closing phenylalanine or tryptophan. A D gene is named only where the DNA matches it firmly. Not every row has a clone size; where given, it reads once, few, many or a size class.

V: TRBV4-1
size: -
J: TRBJ2-1
D: -
DNA: TGCGCCAGCAGCCCGCTTTTTAGAATCCCCTACAATGAGCAGTTCTTC
CDR3: CASSPLFRIPYNEQFF

V: TRBV6-6
size: few
J: TRBJ2-5
D: -
DNA: TGTGCCAGCAGTTACTCGACCAGGCGGGAGACCCAGTACTTC
CDR3: CASSYSTRRETQYF

V: TRBV5-1
size: -
J: TRBJ2-1
D: TRBD1
DNA: TGCGCCAGCAGCTCAGAGGGACAGGACTACAATGAGCAGTTCTTC
CDR3: CASSSEGQDYNEQFF

V: TRBV5-4
size: few
J: TRBJ2-4
D: -
DNA: TGTGCCAGCAGCTTTGACAGAGCCAAAAACATTCAGTACTTC
CDR3: CASSFDRAKNIQYF

V: TRBV5-6
size: -
J: TRBJ2-3
D: TRBD2
DNA: TGTGCCAGCAGCTTATTTAGGCGGGAGTCAGATACGCAGTATTTT
CDR3: CASSLFRRESDTQYF

V: TRBV5-4
size: many
J: TRBJ2-3
D: -
DNA: TGTGCCAGCAGCTTGAGCTCAGATACGCAGTATTTT
CDR3: CASSLSSDTQYF

V: TRBV18
size: -
J: TRBJ2-7
D: -
DNA: TGTGCCAGCTCACCGAAACAGGGTTCGCTTCACGAGCAGTACTTC
CDR3: CASSPKQGSLHEQYF

V: TRBV7-9
size: -
J: TRBJ2-7
D: -
DNA: TGTGCCAGCAGCCTCGAGACTTTCGCCTACGAGCAGTACTTC
CDR3: CASSLETFAYEQYF

V: TRBV21-1
size: -
J: TRBJ2-3
D: -
DNA: TGTGCCAGCAGCAAAACTAGTGTCGTATTT
CDR3: CASSKTSVVF

V: TRBV7-9
size: few
J: TRBJ2-5
D: -
DNA: TGTGCCAGCAGCTTATTAGCGCATATACAAGAGACCCAGTACTTC
CDR3: CASSLLAHIQETQYF

V: TRBV5-5
size: -
J: TRBJ2-1
D: -
DNA: TGTGCCAGCAGCTTGGAGCTGGATGAGCAGTTCTTC
CDR3: CASSLELDEQFF

V: TRBV18
size: -
J: TRBJ2-2
D: -
DNA: TGTGCCGCTGGGGGGAACGTCGCGAACACCGGGGAGCTGTTTTTT
CDR3: CAAGGNVANTGELFF

V: TRBV7-9
size: -
J: TRBJ1-6
D: TRBD1
DNA: TGTGCCAGCAGTCGACCGGGACAGGGGGCCTCGTCACCCCTCCACTTT
CDR3: CASSRPGQGASSPLHF

V: TRBV19
size: -
J: TRBJ2-1
D: TRBD2
DNA: TGTGCCAGTAGTAATTCCGGGGGTAGCGGGAGCAGGGGCTCCTACAATGAGCAGTTCTTC
CDR3: CASSNSGGSGSRGSYNEQFF

V: TRBV5-1
size: few
J: TRBJ2-5
D: -
DNA: TGCGCCAGCAGCCAGGGAGTTGAAGAGACCCAGTACTTC
CDR3: CASSQGVEETQYF